Listed here is a single T cell receptor beta chain. Its antigen is still unknown. Qualities for individual bases were not recorded, and no much larger clone is one base off. The CDR3 regions of human TCRbeta chains were subjected to immunosequencing. Under the source paper's analysis protocol: TCRs in the repertoires were matched against a reference library of SARS-CoV-2-specific TCRs that had been generated with the MIRA antigen-specificity platform. Breadth was defined as the fraction of unique TCRs that were SARS-CoV-2-associated, and depth was defined as the fraction of total T cells that were SARS-CoV-2-associated. Using the MIRA data, each spike-specific TCR was assigned both to the spike region to which the TCR was reactive and to a CD4 or CD8 class. Log10-transformed breadth and depth values were compared by one-way ANOVA with Sidak's multiple comparisons tests. Here the immuneACCESS table is served through TCRdb, limited to in-frame sequences with V and J called. Missing clones are a known gap in these copies; in checked studies unresolved V genes cover under half, and the rest lacks a known reason. The V and J calls and the clone size are those of that table, but D and trimming were determined from the DNA. This sample holds about 150,000 clones; roughly nine tenths were observed only once. About 1.5% of the sample is taken by the ten largest.

The data were obtained in a study of T cell responses to AZD1222 COVID-19 vaccine (dated by TCRdb to about 2021). Regarding the study in general: AZD1222 recipients with second doses at about 4 weeks or about 12 weeks were pooled, because spike-specific TCR depth and breadth did not differ between schedules. Enrollment into the trials was organized by age into subgroups of 18-55, 56-69 and 70-plus years, and those subgroups contained roughly 150, 30 and 60 TCR-sequenced participants, respectively. TCR sequencing covered approximately 230 trial participants: around 210 given two doses of AZD1222 and approximately 25 given two doses of MenACWY control vaccine. Overall study outcomes, separate from this receptor: After two AZD1222 doses, spike-specific TCR breadth and depth were significantly higher than at day 0 and than in MenACWY recipients. Most participants were white British and females outnumbered males, and the authors suggested that clonal diversity may have been underestimated. No day 14 peak-response samples were available, so repertoires were characterized only after the peak T cell response. Reportedly, close to half of the unique spike-specific TCRs recognized epitopes lying outside the regions that are mutated in the B.1.351 and B.1.1.7 variants. In the small 56-69-year group, the increase in depth fell short of significance, most likely because of low power. Conclusions about previously exposed vaccinees were limited because only six AZD1222 recipients were SARS-CoV-2 seropositive at baseline. The vaccine-associated CD4 TCRs covered the entire spike protein, and the dominant responses fell in regions 160-218 and 743-854.

Read against the paper, the sample's time point label means: baseline before first vaccination. Samples from vaccinated people were obtained from the UK trials COV001 and COV002, which included a single-blind randomized controlled phase 2/3 trial of AZD1222 (ChAdOx1 nCoV-19) in healthy adults. For TCRbeta chain sequencing, PBMC samples were collected from trial participants at day 0 and at day 28 after the second dose. Inclusive of the bounding cysteine and phenylalanine, the CDR3 is 14 residues long. The entry retains the CDR3 DNA only, 42 bases that are in frame from base 1. CDR1 and CDR2 are drawn from the germline V gene (reference sequence): LNHDA, SQIVND. The junction shows trimming of 6 bases on V and 5 bases on J, and the gene matches do not reach 8 bases of it.

Recombination linked TRBV19 to TRBJ2-7; the central 9 bases match TRBD1. The sample consisted of peripheral blood, taken on day 0 of AZD1222 vaccination. This TCR was sampled from an adult in good health. The DNA is TGTGCCAGTAGAGCCGGGACAGGGTTGCACGAGCAGTACTTC. This yields the protein CASRAGTGLHEQYF.